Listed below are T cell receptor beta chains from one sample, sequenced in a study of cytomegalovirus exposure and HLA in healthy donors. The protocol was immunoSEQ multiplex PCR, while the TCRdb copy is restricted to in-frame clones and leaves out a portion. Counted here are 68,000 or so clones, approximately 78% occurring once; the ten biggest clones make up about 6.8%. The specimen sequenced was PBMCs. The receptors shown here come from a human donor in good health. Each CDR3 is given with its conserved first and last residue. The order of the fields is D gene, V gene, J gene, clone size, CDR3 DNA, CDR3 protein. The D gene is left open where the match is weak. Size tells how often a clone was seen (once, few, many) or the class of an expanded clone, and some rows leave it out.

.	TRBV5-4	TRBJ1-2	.	TGTGCCAGCAGCTTGCCGGATGTGGGAGATGGCTACACCTTC	CASSLPDVGDGYTF
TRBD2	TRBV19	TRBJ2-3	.	TGTGCCAGTAGGACGGGAGGGGGGGTTTCCACAGATACGCAGTATTTT	CASRTGGGVSTDTQYF
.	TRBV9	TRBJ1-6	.	TGTGCCAGCAGCGTTGTCGGGGGGGTTGGCTCACCCCTCCACTTT	CASSVVGGVGSPLHF
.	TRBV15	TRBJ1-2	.	TGTGCCACCAGCGGGACTAGCTATGGCTACACCTTC	CATSGTSYGYTF
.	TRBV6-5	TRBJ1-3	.	TGTGCCAGCAGAAAACAGGGCTCTGGAAACACCATATATTTT	CASRKQGSGNTIYF
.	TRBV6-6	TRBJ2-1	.	TGTGCCAGCAATCCAAGCGGAGATTCCTACAATGAGCAGTTCTTC	CASNPSGDSYNEQFF
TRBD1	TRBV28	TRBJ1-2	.	TGTGCCAGCAGTCCTTGGGGGACAGCCTATGGCTACACCTTC	CASSPWGTAYGYTF
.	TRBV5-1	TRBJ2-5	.	TGCGCCAGCAGCTTGGGGGAGCGCGCAAATAAAGAGACCCAGTACTTC	CASSLGERANKETQYF
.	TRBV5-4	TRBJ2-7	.	TGTGCCAGCAGCTCCCTACTAAACCACGAGCAGTACTTC	CASSSLLNHEQYF
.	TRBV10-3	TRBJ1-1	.	TGTGCCATCAGTGAGTCGGGAGGGCCTGAAGCTTTCTTT	CAISESGGPEAFF
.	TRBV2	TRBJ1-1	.	TGTGCCAGCAATAAAAAGACCGGGGGCACTGAAGCTTTCTTT	CASNKKTGGTEAFF
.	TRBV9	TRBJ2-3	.	TGTGCCAGCAGCGTAGGCCCCCTAGAGACGGATACGCAGTATTTT	CASSVGPLETDTQYF
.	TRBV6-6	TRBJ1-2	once	TGTGCCAGCCAGACGATACCGGGGGGCTATGGCTACACCTTC	CASQTIPGGYGYTF
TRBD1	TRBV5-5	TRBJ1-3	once	TGTGCCAGCAGCCCCGGGACAGGGACTGGAAACACCATATATTTT	CASSPGTGTGNTIYF
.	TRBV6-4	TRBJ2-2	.	TGTGCCAGCAGCGCGGGATCTACCACCGGGGAGCTGTTTTTT	CASSAGSTTGELFF
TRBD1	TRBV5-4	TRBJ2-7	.	TGTGCCAGCAGCTTGGCGGGACAGGGGGCTCCCTACGAGCAGTACTTC	CASSLAGQGAPYEQYF
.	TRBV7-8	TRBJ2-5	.	TGTGCCAGCAGCCCGGTGGGCACCCAGTACTTC	CASSPVGTQYF
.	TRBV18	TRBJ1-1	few	TGTGCCAGCTCACCTCCAGGTGAAGCTTTCTTT	CASSPPGEAFF
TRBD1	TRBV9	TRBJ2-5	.	TGTGCCAGCAGCGTAGACAGACAGGGATGGACCCAGTACTTC	CASSVDRQGWTQYF
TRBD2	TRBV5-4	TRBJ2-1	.	TGTGCCAGCAGCCCCGGGACTAGCGGGGGGTACAATGAGCAGTTCTTC	CASSPGTSGGYNEQFF
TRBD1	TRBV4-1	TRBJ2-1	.	TGCGCCAGCAGCCAAGATAGGACAGGGTCTTCGGGCGATGAGCAGTTCTTC	CASSQDRTGSSGDEQFF
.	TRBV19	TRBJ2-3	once	TGTGCCAGTACGGTTCAGGGGCCAAGCACAGATACGCAGTATTTT	CASTVQGPSTDTQYF
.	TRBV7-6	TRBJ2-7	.	TGTGCCAGCAGCTTAGCGGAGGGGCGCTCCTACGAGCAGTACTTC	CASSLAEGRSYEQYF
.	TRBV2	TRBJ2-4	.	TGTGCCAGCAGCTTAACAGGGTCGGAAAACATTCAGTACTTC	CASSLTGSENIQYF
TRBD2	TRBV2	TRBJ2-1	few	TGTGCCAGCAGAACAAGCGGGGGGGACAATGAGCAGTTCTTC	CASRTSGGDNEQFF
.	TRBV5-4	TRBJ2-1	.	TGTGCCAGCAGCTTGGAATTTGGGAGCTCCTACAATGAGCAGTTCTTC	CASSLEFGSSYNEQFF
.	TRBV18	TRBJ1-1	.	TGTGCCAGCTCACCGGCGGGGGACACTGAAGCTTTCTTT	CASSPAGDTEAFF
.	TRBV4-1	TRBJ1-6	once	TGCGCCAGCAGCCAAGGAGTGGCGGGGTACGATTCACCCCTCCACTTT	CASSQGVAGYDSPLHF
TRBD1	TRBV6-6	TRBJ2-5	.	TGTGCCAGCAGCTTACAGACAGGGGTGGGGACCCAGTACTTC	CASSLQTGVGTQYF
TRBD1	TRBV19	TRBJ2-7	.	TGTGCCAGTAGTTTCCGGGACAGCCTCTACGAGCAGTACTTC	CASSFRDSLYEQYF
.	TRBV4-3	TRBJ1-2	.	TGCGCCAGCAGCCAAGATTCGCAGTATGGCTACACCTTC	CASSQDSQYGYTF
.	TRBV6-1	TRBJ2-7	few	TGTGCCAGCAGTGAAACTAGGGACTCCTACGAGCAGTACTTC	CASSETRDSYEQYF
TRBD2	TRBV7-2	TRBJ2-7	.	TGTGCCAGCAGTAGGACTGGCGGGGGTCTAAGCTCCTACGAGCAGTACTTC	CASSRTGGGLSSYEQYF
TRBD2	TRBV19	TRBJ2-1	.	TGTGCCAGTAGTATAGGGGCTAGCGGGGGCAATGAGCAGTTCTTC	CASSIGASGGNEQFF
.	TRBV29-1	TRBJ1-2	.	TGCAGCGTTGGGGGGCAGGGAGTTATGACGGGCTATGGCTACCCCTTC	CSVGGQGVMTGYGYPF
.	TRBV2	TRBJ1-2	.	TGTGCCAGCAGTGAACTCGGCAGGATTAGGTATGGCTACCCCTTC	CASSELGRIRYGYPF
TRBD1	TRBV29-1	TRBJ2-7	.	TGCAGCGTTGAAGGTCACTCAGGACAGGGAACCTACGAGCAGTACTTC	CSVEGHSGQGTYEQYF
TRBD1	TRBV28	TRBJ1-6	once	TGTGCCAGCAGTTCCCACCAGGGGGATGGTTCACCCCTCCACTTT	CASSSHQGDGSPLHF